This TCR beta chain is from a study of T cell responses to AZD1222 COVID-19 vaccine. Assay: immunoSEQ multiplex PCR; the TCRdb copy retains only in-frame clones and omits some. The sample records 90,000 to 110,000 clones, roughly 80% being singletons. A note on this clone: Antigen specificity is unknown.

Trimming pared 5 bases from V and 4 bases from J, leaving 9 bases between. Germline-derived CDR1 and CDR2 are SEHNR and FQNEAQ (reference sequence). The CDR3 totals 14 residues. Study observations and caveats: Baseline seropositivity characterized only a handful of AZD1222 recipients.

The sequence was obtained from an adult in good health. This chain connects TRBV7-9 to TRBJ1-6; no definite D call. The starting material was peripheral blood, obtained on day 0 of AZD1222 vaccination. Here the CDR3 reads CASSQGPYNSPLHF. CDR3 bases: TGTGCCAGCAGCCAAGGGCCTTATAATTCACCCCTCCACTTT.